These 20 T cell receptor beta chains originate from one sample sequenced in a study of shared clonotypes between healthy human individuals. Sequencing was performed with immunoSEQ multiplex PCR; in TCRdb, only in-frame clones are kept and a portion is missing. Among 2 million to 2.5 million clones listed, 90% to 95% were seen once. Specimen: naive CD4+ T cells from PBMCs. Noted subset: CD45RA+ positively selected. These receptors originate from a man between 18 and 29 years old in good health. Some clones in this sample may be carry-over from other donors' samples.

A single count supports this clone. The chain employs TRBV27 and TRBJ2-7; the D is unclear. CDR1 is MNHEY, CDR2 SMNVEV, per germline (reference sequence). CDR3 length equals 13 residues. V lost 5 bases, J lost 3 bases, and 11 bases lay in between. CDR3 residues: CASSPSKHYEQYF. For the CDR3, the DNA is TGTGCCAGCAGTCCCTCTAAGCACTACGAGCAGTACTTC.

This clone was seen more than once but under ten times. The rearrangement links TRBV5-8 to TRBJ2-2, with D unclear. CDR1 is SGHTS, CDR2 YDEGEE, per germline. The V and J ends lost 1 base and 1 base respectively, with 2 bases between them. The CDR3 totals 13 residues. In DNA, the CDR3 is TGTGCCAGCAGCTTGAGGAACACCGGGGAGCTGTTTTTT. It codes for CASSLRNTGELFF.

V and J are TRBV28 and TRBJ2-7; D is perhaps TRBD2 (6 bases). V was cut by 2 bases and J by 2 bases, with 13 bases left in between. The CDR3 sequence is 15 residues long. Germline CDR1 MDHEN, CDR2 SYDVKM. CDR3 loop: CASSLIAVGTYEQYF. CDR3 nucleotide sequence: TGTGCCAGCAGTTTAATAGCGGTGGGAACCTACGAGCAGTACTTC. The variable domain in full, completed from reference TRBV28 and TRBJ2-7, reads DVKVTQSSRYLVKRTGEKVFLECVQDMDHENMFWYRQDPGLGLRLIYFSYDVKMKEKGDIPEGYSVSREKKERFSLILESASTNQTSMYLCASSLIAVGTYEQYFGPGTRLTVT.

The rearrangement uses TRBV21-1 and TRBJ2-1; the table names TRBD2, a call not compared with the DNA. TRBV21-1 is a listed pseudogene. The CDR3 sequence is 15 residues long. DNA for the CDR3: TGTGCCAGCAGCAAAAAGAGCGGTCGGAACAATGAGCAGTTCTTC. It encodes CASSKKSGRNNEQFF.

This clone was detected only once. This chain links TRBV5-1 with TRBJ2-5; D gene unclear. Germline V gene sequence: CDR1 SGHRS, CDR2 YFSETQ. V was shortened by 3 bases and J by 1 base, with 10 bases between the two germline ends. This CDR3 region has 14 residues. CDR3 coding DNA: TGCGCCAGCAGCTCCTCCGCCGCCCAAGAGACCCAGTACTTC. Translating it yields CASSSSAAQETQYF.

This clone was counted once. The DNA for the CDR3 is TGTGCCAGTAGACTCGAGGGAGGAGGTACCGGGGAGCTGTTTTTT. Protein: CASRLEGGGTGELFF. This sequence joins TRBV19 and TRBJ2-2; D is perhaps TRBD2 (6 bases). The ends were cut back, 6 bases at V and 5 bases at J, with 16 bases in the middle. The germline CDR1 and CDR2 sequences are LNHDA and SQIVND (reference sequence). The CDR3 loop spans 15 amino acids.

The chain uses TRBV21-1 and TRBJ1-5. TRBV21-1 corresponds to a pseudogene. The CDR3 sequence is 12 residues long. The CDR3 nucleotides read TGTGCCAGCAGCAATCCGTACCAGCCCCAGCATTTT. It translates to CASSNPYQPQHF.

For this clone: Other DNA sequences from this sample encode an identical CDR3 as well. The CDR3 is CASSLGGLGYEQYF. The DNA for the CDR3 is TGCGCCAGCAGCTTGGGAGGCCTCGGTTACGAGCAGTACTTC. This chain connects TRBV5-1 to TRBJ2-7; D call uncertain. The CDR3 is 14 amino acids. V was pared by 0 bases and J by 4 bases, with 11 bases between. The germline CDR1 and CDR2 sequences are SGHRS and YFSETQ.

The chain employs TRBV7-8 and TRBJ2-4; D is perhaps TRBD1 or TRBD2 (5 bases each). The CDR3 covers 16 residues. Germline lookup yields CDR1 SGHVS and CDR2 FQNEAQ. V lost 5 bases and J lost 8, with 22 bases in between. The CDR3 nucleotides are TGTGCCAGCAGCGCTACACGTACGGGACGAGGAGACATTCAGTACTTC. It translates to CASSATRTGRGDIQYF.

Note on this clone: Different DNA sequences within this sample yield the same CDR3. The chain has TRBV10-3 and TRBJ2-7; D gene uncertain. The germline V gene encodes CDR1 ENHRY and CDR2 SYGVKD. V was trimmed by 5 bases and J by 3 bases, leaving 11 bases between them. CDR3 length equals 13 residues. CDR3 in amino acids: CAISSRSSYEQYF. The CDR3 DNA sequence: TGTGCCATCAGTTCCAGGTCGAGCTACGAGCAGTACTTC.

The chain employs TRBV11-2 and TRBJ2-1; 11 nucleotides agree with TRBD1. The CDR3 loop spans 16 amino acids. With V trimmed by 1 base and J by 6 bases, 5 bases remained unmatched. CDR1 and CDR2 from the germline V gene are SGHAT and FQNNGV. The CDR3 bases are TGTGCCAGCAGCTTAGTAGGAGGGACAGGGGGCAATGAGCAGTTCTTC. This codes for CASSLVGGTGGNEQFF.

This chain links TRBV6-5 with TRBJ2-1, with D possibly matching TRBD1 (6 bases). This CDR3 region has 15 residues. The V gene's germline CDR1 is MNHEY and CDR2 SVGAGI. The ends were cut back, 7 bases at V and 5 bases at J, with 18 bases in the middle. The CDR3 DNA follows: TGTGCCAGCACCGTCCAGGGGCGAGCGGACAATGAGCAGTTCTTC. Translation gives CASTVQGRADNEQFF.

The rearrangement links TRBV5-1 to TRBJ2-1; TRBD1 or TRBD2 may be the D gene (5 bases each). The V end lost 7 bases, the J end lost 4 bases, and 18 bases lay between the germline ends. Germline CDR1 is SGHRS and CDR2 is YFSETQ. This CDR3 comprises 15 residues. This chain's CDR3 is CASFEGLPVYNEQFF. CDR3 DNA: TGCGCCAGCTTTGAGGGGTTGCCCGTATACAATGAGCAGTTCTTC.

The chain uses TRBV7-3 and TRBJ1-1; D is undetermined. In germline, CDR1 is SGHTA, CDR2 FQGTGA. The CDR3 covers 13 residues. The V gene lost 3 bases and the J gene lost 3 bases, with 8 bases spanning the gap. CDR3 amino acids: CASSFAEDTEAFF. CDR3 DNA sequence: TGTGCCAGCAGCTTCGCCGAAGACACTGAAGCTTTCTTT.

Concerning this clone: The junction shows a germline mismatch at one end, possibly a read error. The chain has TRBV7-3 and TRBJ2-3, with TRBD2 identical over 12 bases. The germline CDR1 and CDR2 sequences are SGHTA and FQGTGA. The length of the CDR3 is 16 residues. The CDR3 reads CACSLRASGRAHTQYF. The CDR3, as DNA: TGTGCCTGCAGCTTACGGGCTAGCGGGAGGGCCCATACGCAGTATTTT.

The chain couples TRBV15 to TRBJ2-3, with D unresolved. Trimming shortened V by 0 bases and J by 2 bases, and 12 bases separated the two germline ends. This CDR3 comprises 16 residues. CDR1 and CDR2 (germline): LNHNV, YYDKDF (reference sequence). DNA for the CDR3: TGTGCCACCAGCAGAGATCTAATACGGACCACAGATACGCAGTATTTT. This gives the protein CATSRDLIRTTDTQYF.

The chain uses TRBV5-4 and TRBJ2-7, with 10 positions matching TRBD1. Losses at the gene ends were 0 bases for V and 3 bases for J; bases not matched to a gene: 3. Germline CDR1 is SGHNT and CDR2 is YYREEE (reference sequence). The CDR3 has 15 amino acids. CDR3 sequence (DNA): TGTGCCAGCAGCTTGGTGGGACAGGGGTTCTACGAGCAGTACTTC. Translating gives CASSLVGQGFYEQYF.

The V gene is TRBV30, the J gene TRBJ1-1; the D is unclear. This CDR3 has 12 amino acids. The ends were cut back, 3 bases at V and 6 bases at J, with 11 bases in the middle. Germline CDR1 is GTSNPN and CDR2 is SVGIG (reference sequence). For the CDR3, the DNA is TGTGCCTGGAGCCCCGAGGGCGCTGAAGCTTTCTTT. Amino acids: CAWSPEGAEAFF.

The rearrangement joins TRBV5-4 to TRBJ2-1; the match to TRBD1 covers 10 bases. There are 20 residues in the CDR3. Trimming cost V 3 bases and J 0 bases; bases outside gene matches: 15. Germline V gene data show CDR1 as SGHNT and CDR2 as YYREEE (reference sequence). The chain's CDR3 is CASSWDRGEGYPNSYNEQFF. The DNA for the CDR3 is TGTGCCAGCAGCTGGGACAGGGGAGAAGGATACCCTAACTCCTACAATGAGCAGTTCTTC.

V and J are TRBV7-3 and TRBJ1-2, with D possibly matching TRBD1 (5 bases). The CDR3 sequence is 13 residues long. Germline CDR1 reads SGHTA; CDR2 reads FQGTGA. Trimming took 5 bases from V and 6 from J, leaving 13 bases between them. CDR3 sequence: CASSPGRGNGYTF. As DNA, the CDR3 is TGTGCCAGCAGCCCGGGACGGGGGAATGGCTACACCTTC.